A selection of T cell receptor beta chains follows, all from one sample in a study of neurological immune-mediated disorders. TCRdb ran MiXCR on the 5' RACE reads and lists one entry per CDR3 protein. The sample includes tens of thousands of distinct CDR3 sequences, roughly 13% of them seen just once. Sequenced material: PBMCs. The source of these receptors is a female donor in good health. Both conserved end residues are part of each CDR3. A D gene is named only where the DNA matches it firmly. Size tells how often a clone was seen (once, few, many) or the class of an expanded clone, and some rows leave it out.

size,J,V,D,CDR3,DNA
many,TRBJ2-3,TRBV3-1,TRBD2,CASSLPKAGGGDTQYF,TGTGCCAGCAGCCTCCCCAAAGCGGGGGGGGGAGATACGCAGTATTTT
many,TRBJ1-1,TRBV29-1,NA,CSGQAGRTEAFF,TGCAGCGGACAGGCTGGACGCACTGAAGCTTTCTTT
many,TRBJ1-1,TRBV19,TRBD1,CASTQGQGPGNTEAFF,TGTGCCAGTACCCAGGGACAGGGGCCTGGGAACACTGAAGCTTTCTTT
many,TRBJ1-3,TRBV6-5,NA,CASSSWTGYSGNTIYF,TGTGCCAGCAGTTCCTGGACGGGATACTCTGGAAACACCATATATTTT
many,TRBJ1-2,TRBV20-1,NA,CSAYPAGAAYGYTF,TGCAGTGCCTATCCTGCTGGGGCGGCCTATGGCTACACCTTC
many,TRBJ2-5,TRBV11-3,NA,CASSLGSGETQYF,TGTGCCAGCAGCTTGGGCAGCGGAGAGACCCAGTACTTC
many,TRBJ2-4,TRBV30,TRBD2,CAYLRLAGRFLAKNIQYF,TGTGCCTACCTTCGACTAGCGGGGCGGTTCCTAGCCAAAAACATTCAGTACTTC
many,TRBJ2-3,TRBV5-1,NA,CASSLEATGDTQYF,TGCGCCAGCAGCTTGGAGGCTACTGGTGATACGCAGTATTTT
many,TRBJ1-3,TRBV12-3/TRBV12-4,TRBD1,CASTRTGDGNTIYF,TGTGCCAGCACCCGGACAGGGGACGGAAACACCATATATTTT
few,TRBJ1-2,TRBV5-6,NA,CASSLAQLAGDF,TGTGCCAGCAGCTTGGCCCAACTGGCGGGGGACTTC
many,TRBJ1-2,TRBV6-1,TRBD1,CASIRTGSIVFYGYTF,TGTGCCAGCATCCGGACAGGGAGCATCGTATTCTATGGCTACACCTTC
many,TRBJ2-2,TRBV5-1,TRBD2,CASSPMAGGPNGELFF,TGCGCCAGCAGTCCAATGGCGGGGGGGCCGAACGGGGAGCTGTTTTTT
many,TRBJ1-1,TRBV6-5,NA,CASRPGGRTEAFF,TGTGCCAGCAGGCCTGGGGGGCGTACTGAAGCTTTCTTT
many,TRBJ1-1,TRBV5-1,NA,CASSGGGSPEAFF,TGCGCCAGCAGCGGGGGGGGGTCCCCTGAAGCTTTCTTT
many,TRBJ1-1,TRBV6-5,NA,CASSSPPRTSFF,TGTGCCAGCAGTTCCCCCCCCCGGACATCTTTCTTT
many,TRBJ1-5,TRBV27,NA,CASSLIGGSNQPQHF,TGTGCCAGCAGTTTAATCGGTGGGAGCAATCAGCCCCAGCATTTT
many,TRBJ1-1,TRBV5-1,NA,CASSLRGKDTEAFF,TGCGCCAGCAGCTTGAGAGGGAAGGACACTGAAGCTTTCTTT
many,TRBJ1-1,TRBV6-1,NA,CASSEGGAYTEAFF,TGTGCCAGCAGTGAAGGTGGGGCCTACACTGAAGCTTTCTTT
many,TRBJ1-1,TRBV7-3,NA,CASSLIDNTEAFF,TGTGCCAGCAGCTTAATTGATAACACTGAAGCTTTCTTT
many,TRBJ2-1,TRBV11-3,TRBD1,CASSLENRGRGNEQFF,TGTGCCAGCAGCTTAGAAAACAGGGGAAGGGGGAATGAGCAGTTCTTC
NA,TRBJ2-1,TRBV9,NA,CASSVSQEETQFF,TGTGCCAGCAGCGTGTCGCAGGAAGAGACCCAGTTCTTC
few,TRBJ1-1,TRBV12-3/TRBV12-4,TRBD1,CASSFTGGAPEAFF,TGTGCCAGCAGTTTCACAGGGGGCGCGCCTGAAGCTTTCTTT
many,TRBJ2-7,TRBV6-6,TRBD1,CASRSAGGEQYF,TGTGCCAGCAGGTCGGCAGGGGGCGAGCAGTACTTC
many,TRBJ2-4,TRBV3-1,TRBD1,CASSQAGTGGVF,TGTGCCAGCAGCCAAGCGGGGACAGGGGGCGTTTTC
many,TRBJ2-2,TRBV27,NA,CASSFSRSGGELFF,TGTGCCAGCAGTTTTAGCAGATCGGGCGGGGAGCTGTTTTTT
many,TRBJ1-1,TRBV7-8,NA,CASSASPINTEAFF,TGTGCCAGCAGCGCATCCCCGATCAACACTGAAGCTTTCTTT
many,TRBJ2-2,TRBV9,NA,CASSVGHTNTGELFF,TGTGCCAGCAGCGTAGGACACACGAACACCGGGGAGCTGTTTTTT
NA,TRBJ1-5,TRBV6-6,NA,CASRTSTYQPQHF,TGTGCCAGCAGAACATCCACGTATCAGCCCCAGCATTTT
many,TRBJ2-5,TRBV7-9,NA,CASSPRGPETQYF,TGTGCCAGCAGCCCCCGTGGGCCAGAGACCCAGTACTTC
many,TRBJ2-7,TRBV28,TRBD1,CASSLGGDRAYEQYF,TGTGCCAGCAGTTTAGGAGGGGACAGGGCCTACGAGCAGTACTTC
few,TRBJ1-2,TRBV5-1,NA,CASSYDPNTANYGYTF,TGCGCCAGCAGCTACGACCCGAACACAGCTAACTATGGCTACACCTTC
many,TRBJ1-1,TRBV5-1,TRBD1,CASSLEGTENTEAFF,TGCGCCAGCAGCTTGGAAGGGACAGAGAACACTGAAGCTTTCTTT
many,TRBJ2-5,TRBV7-2,NA,CASSLVASTGGGTQYF,TGTGCCAGCAGCTTAGTCGCGTCTACCGGAGGAGGGACCCAGTACTTC
many,TRBJ1-5,TRBV5-6,NA,CASSLLNGGEHQPQHF,TGTGCCAGCAGCTTACTAAACGGCGGGGAACATCAGCCCCAGCATTTT
many,TRBJ1-4,TRBV5-1,NA,CASSPFTDPTNEKLFF,TGCGCCAGCAGCCCGTTTACAGACCCAACTAATGAAAAACTGTTTTTT
medium-sized,TRBJ2-5,TRBV5-1,TRBD1,CASSYGTGGQETQYF,TGCGCCAGCAGCTACGGGACAGGGGGTCAAGAGACCCAGTACTTC
NA,TRBJ2-2,TRBV20-1,NA,CSAILGHKNTGELFF,TGCAGTGCTATACTCGGACATAAGAACACTGGGGAGCTGTTTTTT
many,TRBJ1-2,TRBV6-1,NA,CASTVPGTLVPGYTF,TGTGCCAGCACCGTCCCCGGGACCCTAGTCCCTGGCTACACCTTC
many,TRBJ2-3,TRBV7-2,TRBD1,CASSLGQTWDTQYF,TGTGCCAGCAGCCTGGGACAGACGTGGGATACGCAGTATTTT
many,TRBJ2-5,TRBV20-1,TRBD2,CSAGLVEETQYF,TGCAGTGCAGGACTAGTTGAAGAGACCCAGTACTTC
medium-sized,TRBJ2-1,TRBV18,NA,CASSLSGGNEQFF,TGTGCCAGCTCGCTGTCCGGAGGGAATGAGCAGTTCTTC
many,TRBJ2-1,TRBV7-2,TRBD2,CASSLGLALYNEQFF,TGTGCCAGCAGCTTGGGACTAGCCCTATACAATGAGCAGTTCTTC
many,TRBJ1-2,TRBV2,NA,CASRRTNYGYTF,TGTGCCAGCAGGAGGACTAACTATGGCTACACCTTC
many,TRBJ2-1,TRBV11-2,TRBD2,CASSLVASGGQGWGEQFF,TGTGCCAGCAGCTTAGTGGCTAGCGGGGGGCAGGGGTGGGGAGAGCAGTTCTTC
many,TRBJ2-5,TRBV10-3,TRBD1,CAISGQGDQETQYF,TGTGCCATCAGTGGACAGGGGGACCAAGAGACCCAGTACTTC
many,TRBJ1-2,TRBV7-8,TRBD1,CASSLRQGSSYTF,TGTGCCAGCAGCTTACGACAGGGGTCGAGCTACACCTTC
many,TRBJ2-3,TRBV5-1,TRBD2,CASNSGETSTDTQYF,TGCGCCAGCAATAGCGGGGAGACTAGCACAGATACGCAGTATTTT
many,TRBJ2-1,TRBV20-1,TRBD1,CSAREQGRVNEQFF,TGCAGTGCTAGAGAACAGGGGCGCGTAAATGAGCAGTTCTTC
many,TRBJ1-2,TRBV3-1,NA,CASSQDYGYTF,TGTGCCAGCAGCCAAGACTATGGCTACACCTTC
many,TRBJ2-1,TRBV11-2,TRBD2,CASSHQEAGGPFF,TGTGCCAGCAGCCACCAGGAAGCGGGGGGTCCGTTCTTC
many,TRBJ1-2,TRBV19,NA,CASSIMWSGYTF,TGTGCCAGTAGTATCATGTGGAGTGGCTACACCTTC
many,TRBJ2-7,TRBV5-1,TRBD1,CASSSDRGEQYF,TGCGCCAGCAGCTCTGACAGGGGCGAGCAGTACTTC
many,TRBJ2-5,TRBV30,NA,CAWSAGSLKTYQETQYF,TGTGCCTGGAGTGCGGGGAGCCTTAAAACGTACCAAGAGACCCAGTACTTC